Shown below are 21 T cell receptor beta chains from a single sample sequenced in a study of T cells in Graves' hyperthyroidism and ophthalmopathy. Amplification targeted TCR beta CDR3 regions from RNA transcripts. The TCR CDR3 was amplified in a first-round RT-PCR using the HTBI primer set. MiXCR, run by TCRdb on the multiplex PCR reads, gives a single entry per CDR3 protein. The sample consists of about 680,000 distinct CDR3 sequences, about 35% of them appearing once. The sequenced sample was blood. The receptors stem from a middle-aged woman with Graves' hyperthyroidism.

This CDR3 reads CATSRRTGMNTEAFF. Here the CDR3 DNA reads TGTGCCACCAGCAGACGGACAGGGATGAACACTGAAGCTTTCTTT. V gene TRBV15 combines with J gene TRBJ1-1; TRBD1 matches 8 bases. Trimming removed 2 bases from V and 0 bases from J; junction bases left unmatched: 2. The CDR3 totals 15 residues. Germline CDR1 reads LNHNV; CDR2 reads YYDKDF (reference sequence).

The V and J genes are TRBV6-2 or TRBV6-3 and TRBJ1-2; possible D gene TRBD1, 5 bases. This CDR3 spans 13 amino acids. CDR1 MNHEY and CDR2 SVGEGT come from the germline V gene. The germline V and J ends were trimmed by 6 bases and 5 bases, with 13 bases remaining between them. CDR3 amino acids: CASSLGHPYGYTF. The CDR3 DNA reads TGTGCCAGCAGCCTCGGACATCCGTATGGCTACACCTTC.

Concerning this clonotype: This sequence may be a read error, since a much larger clone differs from it by one base. This CDR3 is missing its conserved last phenylalanine or tryptophan, likely due to a read error. CDR3 in amino acids: CASSVANLGPMGYTL. Written as DNA, the CDR3 is TGTGCCAGCAGCGTAGCTAATCTAGGCCCAATGGGCTACACCCTC. V gene TRBV19 combines with J gene TRBJ1-2; the D is unclear. The V and J ends lost 9 bases and 8 bases respectively, with 25 bases between them. Germline CDR1 and CDR2: LNHDA and SQIVND (reference sequence). The length of the CDR3 is 15 residues.

This clonotype has only a few counts. The gene calls are TRBV7-8 and TRBJ2-5; D unclear. V was cut by 3 bases and J by 2 bases, with 7 bases left in between. Germline V gene lookup returns CDR1 SGHVS and CDR2 FQNEAQ. CDR3 length equals 13 residues. The DNA for the CDR3 is TGTGCCAGCAGCTTTACTATACAAGAGACCCAGTACTTC. Its protein is CASSFTIQETQYF.

V is TRBV7-9 and J is TRBJ1-2; 10 bases are shared with TRBD1. Germline-derived CDR1 and CDR2 are SEHNR and FQNEAQ (reference sequence). V gave up 7 bases and J gave up 4 bases; unmatched junction bases: 12. The CDR3 has 16 residues. In DNA, the CDR3 is TGTGCCAGCATCCCCGAGGGGACAGGGGATAGCTATGGCTACACCTTC. It yields the protein CASIPEGTGDSYGYTF.

V is TRBV6-5 and J is TRBJ2-6, with D unclear. V shed 5 bases and J shed 6 bases, with 11 bases lying between them. The length of the CDR3 is 14 residues. The germline V gene encodes CDR1 MNHEY and CDR2 SVGAGI. The CDR3 is CASSVGAEANVLTF. CDR3 sequence (DNA): TGTGCCAGCAGTGTGGGCGCAGAGGCCAACGTCCTGACTTTC.

V and J are TRBV6-2 or TRBV6-3 and TRBJ1-1; D is possibly TRBD1 (5 bases). The CDR3 spans 13 residues. With 2 bases removed from V and 4 bases from J, the gap between germline ends came to 8 bases. CDR1 and CDR2 (germline): MNHEY, SVGEGT. The CDR3 sequence: CASSYRGATEAFF. The CDR3 bases are TGTGCCAGCAGTTACAGGGGAGCCACTGAAGCTTTCTTT.

In this sample, this clonotype turned up a few times. The rearrangement links TRBV6-5 to TRBJ1-1; D is ambiguous. This CDR3 contains 15 residues. Germline lookup yields CDR1 MNHEY and CDR2 SVGAGI. V shed 8 bases and J shed 6 bases, with 22 bases lying between them. The CDR3 bases are TGTGCCAGCTGGGAAGGGTTCGGTGGTAACGCTGAAGCTTTCTTT. This encodes CASWEGFGGNAEAFF.

This clonotype was counted many times. This sequence joins TRBV7-2 and TRBJ1-2; 8 bases agree with TRBD1. The V and J ends lost 1 base and 8 bases, in that order; junction bases with no gene match: 6. The CDR3 runs to 14 residues. Germline V gives CDR1 SGHTA, CDR2 FQGNSA. The CDR3 sequence: CASSLEETGVGYTF. The CDR3 DNA sequence: TGTGCCAGCAGCTTAGAGGAGACAGGGGTGGGCTACACCTTC.

This clonotype was counted many times. The gene calls are TRBV29-1 and TRBJ2-7; 10 nucleotides match TRBD1. CDR3 length: 13 amino acids. Trimming cost V 1 base and J 4 bases; bases outside gene matches: 1. Germline-derived CDR1 and CDR2 are SQVTM and ANQGSEA. The CDR3 reads CSVEGTGGYEQYF. CDR3 coding DNA: TGCAGCGTTGAAGGGACAGGGGGATACGAGCAGTACTTC.

V gene TRBV5-1 combines with J gene TRBJ2-7; D is perhaps TRBD2 (6 bases). The CDR3 has 14 residues. The V end lost 4 bases, the J end lost 2 bases, and 13 bases lay between the germline ends. Per the germline V gene, CDR1 is SGHRS and CDR2 is YFSETQ. The CDR3 bases are TGCGCCAGCAGCAACCGGGACTCTACCTACGAGCAGTACTTC. Its protein is CASSNRDSTYEQYF.

This clonotype was detected many times. The gene calls are TRBV2 and TRBJ1-1, with 8 bases lining up with TRBD1. The CDR3 is made up of 15 amino acids. Germline values: CDR1 SNHLY, CDR2 FYNNEI. The J segment lost 5 bases and the V segment lost 3 bases, leaving 8 bases of the junction unmatched. DNA of the CDR3: TGTGCCAGCAGTGACAGGGGGCCGATAGGGACTGAAGCTTTCTTT. This sequence encodes CASSDRGPIGTEAFF.

This rearrangement joins TRBV12-5 to TRBJ1-3, with D unclear. V lost 6 bases to trimming and J lost 3 bases, with 21 bases between them. Per the germline V gene, CDR1 is LGHNT and CDR2 is FRNRAP. CDR3 length: 17 residues. The CDR3 spells CASGFRTGTDLGNTIYF. Here the CDR3 DNA reads TGTGCTAGTGGCTTTAGGACGGGAACCGATCTTGGAAACACCATATATTTT.

The V gene is TRBV4-3, the J gene TRBJ1-1; D gene uncertain. This CDR3 is built from 13 residues. V lost 0 bases to trimming and J lost 9 bases, with 11 bases between them. CDR1 LGHNA and CDR2 YSLEER come from the germline V gene. The DNA for the CDR3 is TGCGCCAGCAGCCAAGATTGGTTAGCCCAAGCTTTCTTT. Translated, it gives CASSQDWLAQAFF.

The chain uses TRBV7-2 and TRBJ2-3, with 7 positions matching TRBD1. The ends lost 5 bases at V and 1 base at J; junction bases unmatched: 6. The CDR3 spans 15 residues. Germline-derived CDR1 and CDR2 are SGHTA and FQGNSA. CDR3 nucleotide sequence: TGTGCCAGCAGCACCCAAACAGGGGGCACAGATACGCAGTATTTT. It codes for CASSTQTGGTDTQYF. The entire variable domain, with the rest obtained from reference TRBV7-2 and TRBJ2-3, is as follows: GAGVSQSPSNKVTEKGKDVELRCDPISGHTALYWYRQSLGQGLEFLIYFQGNSAPDKSGLPSDRFSAERTGGSVSTLTIQRTQQEDSAVYLCASSTQTGGTDTQYFGPGTRLTVL.

J is TRBJ2-3 and V is TRBV24-1, with D uncertain. The V and J ends lost 6 bases and 1 base respectively, with 10 bases between them. This CDR3 is built from 14 residues. Per the germline V gene, CDR1 is KGHDR and CDR2 is SFDVKD. The CDR3 spells CATSRADRTDTQYF. The CDR3 region has the DNA TGTGCCACCAGTAGGGCAGACCGCACAGATACGCAGTATTTT.

The V gene is TRBV2, the J gene TRBJ1-5, with a weak D call TRBD1 (5 bases). The germline CDR1 and CDR2 sequences are SNHLY and FYNNEI. Trimming left V 10 bases short and J 5 bases short, with 24 bases between. CDR3 length: 16 amino acids. The CDR3 DNA reads TGTGCCATCAGGTACCCACTCGACAGCCGAGATCAGCCCCAGCATTTT. This sequence encodes CAIRYPLDSRDQPQHF.

This clonotype occurred many times. The gene calls are TRBV10-3 and TRBJ2-5; D possibly corresponds to TRBD1 (6 bases). V was clipped by 6 bases and J by 0 bases, with 11 bases between them. CDR3 length equals 14 residues. Germline V gene lookup returns CDR1 ENHRY and CDR2 SYGVKD. As DNA, the CDR3 is TGTGCCATCAGACGGACAGCGAACCAAGAGACCCAGTACTTC. Protein: CAIRRTANQETQYF.

V usage is TRBV5-1 and J usage is TRBJ1-1; 9 positions agree with TRBD1. Germline CDR1 is SGHRS and CDR2 is YFSETQ. J gave up 1 base and V 4 bases, and 5 bases lay outside the gene matches. CDR3 length: 15 amino acids. Here the CDR3 DNA reads TGCGCCAGCAGCCTGTGGGACAGGGCGAACACTGAAGCTTTCTTT. It specifies CASSLWDRANTEAFF. The full variable domain, completed using reference TRBV5-1 and TRBJ1-1, is KAGVTQTPRYLIKTRGQQVTLSCSPISGHRSVSWYQQTPGQGLQFLFEYFSETQRNKGNFPGRFSGRQFSNSRSEMNVSTLELGDSALYLCASSLWDRANTEAFFGQGTRLTVV.

This chain uses TRBV4-3 with TRBJ1-6; unclear D gene. Trimming cost V 0 bases and J 4 bases, with 16 bases left between them. Germline values: CDR1 LGHNA, CDR2 YSLEER. CDR3 length: 18 amino acids. CDR3 in amino acids: CASSQELFSTAYNSPLHF. The CDR3 DNA follows: TGCGCCAGCAGCCAAGAATTATTTTCGACGGCATATAATTCACCCCTCCACTTT.

This clonotype was found many times. This chain links TRBV25-1 with TRBJ1-6; 8 nucleotides line up with TRBD1. The CDR3 loop spans 13 amino acids. The V segment lost 5 bases and the J segment 10 bases; nucleotides outside the gene matches: 4. Germline CDR1 is MGHDK and CDR2 is SYGVNS. The CDR3 protein is CASSRQGNSPLHF. CDR3 nucleotides: TGTGCCAGCAGTCGACAGGGGAACTCACCCCTCCACTTT. Supplemented by reference TRBV25-1 and TRBJ1-6, the full variable domain reads EADIYQTPRYLVIGTGKKITLECSQTMGHDKMYWYQQDPGMELHLIHYSYGVNSTEKGDLSSESTVSRIRTEHFPLTLESARPSHTSQYLCASSRQGNSPLHFGNGTRLTVT.